The 21 T cell receptor beta chains in this list originate from one sample, sequenced in a study of OX40 agonist ivuxolimab in advanced cancers. Assay: immunoSEQ multiplex PCR; the TCRdb copy retains only in-frame clones and omits some. The sample has about 77,000 clones; about nine tenths are singletons. Material: CD4+ or CD8+ T cells sorted from blood, obtained in a trial of the OX40 agonist ivuxolimab. The receptors were sampled from an adult with an advanced solid tumor such as melanoma, head and neck, liver or kidney cancer.

The genes are TRBV27 and TRBJ2-7, with 8 bases identical to TRBD1. The CDR3 consists of 14 residues. V was pared by 2 bases and J by 4 bases, with 4 bases of the junction left unmatched. The germline CDR1 and CDR2 sequences are MNHEY and SMNVEV (reference sequence). The DNA of the CDR3 is TGTGCCAGCAGTTTAACCCAGGGGGCGTACGAGCAGTACTTC. Translation: CASSLTQGAYEQYF.

The rearrangement joins TRBV6-1 to TRBJ2-7; D tentatively fits TRBD1 or TRBD2 (5 bases each). Per germline, CDR1 MNHNS and CDR2 SASEGT. This CDR3 region has 15 residues. V lost 5 bases and J lost 0, with 14 bases in between. The CDR3 here is CASSRGGGSSYEQYF. CDR3 bases: TGTGCCAGCAGTAGGGGCGGAGGCAGCTCCTACGAGCAGTACTTC.

The CDR3: CASSPGTGTNQPQHF. DNA of the CDR3: TGTGCCAGCTCACCCGGGACAGGGACCAATCAGCCCCAGCATTTT. This chain uses TRBV18 with TRBJ1-5, with 9 bases lining up with TRBD1. The CDR3 is 15 residues long. The germline gives CDR1 KGHSH, CDR2 LQKENI. The V gene end was trimmed by 3 bases and the J gene end by 3 bases; junction bases not matched to a gene: 3.

This clone was counted once. The chain combines TRBV28 with TRBJ2-2, with D maybe TRBD1 (7 bases). The V end was cut by 5 bases, the J end by 4 bases, with 11 bases between. Germline V gives CDR1 MDHEN, CDR2 SYDVKM. The CDR3 is 14 residues long. CDR3 sequence reads: CASSPGGLTGELFF. In DNA form, the CDR3 reads TGTGCCAGCAGTCCAGGGGGGCTCACCGGGGAGCTGTTTTTT.

The sample holds a few counts of this clone. V and J are TRBV27 and TRBJ1-1; weak D call: TRBD1 (5 bases). There are 15 residues in the CDR3. Deletions cut 3 bases from V and 0 bases from J, with 11 bases between. CDR1 and CDR2 from the germline V gene are MNHEY and SMNVEV (reference sequence). The CDR3 DNA reads as TGTGCCAGCAGTTTTAGGGGCGTCATGAACACTGAAGCTTTCTTT. This codes for CASSFRGVMNTEAFF.

The chain has TRBV15 and TRBJ1-2, with D unclear. The CDR3 sequence is 14 residues long. The germline V and J ends were trimmed by 0 bases and 4 bases, with 9 bases remaining between them. The germline V gene encodes CDR1 LNHNV and CDR2 YYDKDF (reference sequence). The CDR3, as DNA: TGTGCCACCAGCAGAGATTTAGTCAGCTATGGCTACACCTTC. Protein sequence: CATSRDLVSYGYTF.

This clone was counted only a few times. The chain carries TRBV10-3 and TRBJ1-4, with D hard to call. The CDR3 runs 13 residues. Germline values: CDR1 ENHRY, CDR2 SYGVKD. Between the trimmed V and J ends, which lost 3 bases and 6 bases, there was a span of 8 bases. The CDR3 region is CAISEPIDEKLFF. The CDR3 region has the DNA TGTGCCATCAGTGAACCGATAGATGAAAAACTGTTTTTT.

The genes are TRBV10-2 and TRBJ2-1; 7 positions agree with TRBD1. The V segment lost 0 bases and the J segment 10 bases; nucleotides outside the gene matches: 6. This CDR3 is 14 amino acids long. Germline lookup yields CDR1 WSHSY and CDR2 SAAADI. Here the CDR3 reads CASSESTGNGEQFF. DNA of the CDR3: TGCGCCAGCAGTGAGTCGACAGGGAACGGCGAGCAGTTCTTC.

This rearrangement joins TRBV10-1 to TRBJ1-4; D may be TRBD1 (5 bases). CDR3 length: 15 residues. Trimming shortened V by 3 bases and J by 5 bases, and 13 bases separated the two germline ends. Germline V gene sequence: CDR1 WNHNN, CDR2 SYGVQD (reference sequence). CDR3 loop: CASSEAPGRNEKLFF. The CDR3, as DNA: TGCGCCAGCAGTGAAGCGCCAGGGAGAAATGAAAAACTGTTTTTT.

The CDR3: CASRVGGGGTNSPLHF. CDR3 sequence (DNA): TGTGCCAGCAGGGTTGGGGGGGGTGGTACTAATTCACCCCTCCACTTT. The chain couples TRBV2 to TRBJ1-6, with D possibly matching TRBD1 (5 bases). Looked up from germline, CDR1 is SNHLY and CDR2 is FYNNEI. The CDR3 has 16 amino acids. V was pared by 6 bases and J by 6 bases, with 18 bases between.

V and J are TRBV5-6 and TRBJ1-3; 8 bases are a match to TRBD1. The length of the CDR3 is 17 residues. Germline values: CDR1 SGHDT, CDR2 YYEEEE. Germline trimming cut 2 bases from V and 2 bases from J; bases unmatched to any gene: 9. CDR3 in DNA: TGTGCCAGCAGCTTAAGGGGCCCACAGGGGGCTGGAAACACCATATATTTT. Residues: CASSLRGPQGAGNTIYF.

This rearrangement joins TRBV11-3 to TRBJ2-7; D not resolved. Germline V gene data show CDR1 as SGHNT and CDR2 as YENEEA. The CDR3 sequence is 13 residues long. The ends were cut back, 2 bases at V and 5 bases at J, with 10 bases in the middle. CDR3 in DNA: TGTGCCAGCAGCTTAAGAGCCCCGGACGAGCAGTACTTC. Translating gives CASSLRAPDEQYF.

The CDR3 is CASSVGQGTEKAFF. CDR3 in DNA: TGTGCCAGCAGCGTGGGACAGGGGACGGAGAAAGCTTTCTTT. This rearrangement joins TRBV9 to TRBJ1-1; 10 positions match TRBD1. Trimming removed 2 bases from V and 9 bases from J; junction bases left unmatched: 7. Germline V CDR1 and CDR2: SGDLS, YYNGEE. This CDR3 is built from 14 residues.

This chain connects TRBV9 to TRBJ1-3; D gene ambiguous. Germline CDR1 is SGDLS and CDR2 is YYNGEE. The CDR3 is 14 residues long. With 0 bases removed from V and 0 bases from J, the gap between germline ends came to 4 bases. This chain's CDR3 is CASSVGISGNTIYF. In DNA form, the CDR3 reads TGTGCCAGCAGCGTAGGGATCTCTGGAAACACCATATATTTT.

This clone was found a few times. V usage is TRBV5-6 and J usage is TRBJ2-5; TRBD1 aligns across 9 bases. Germline CDR1 and CDR2: SGHDT and YYEEEE. CDR3 length: 17 residues. V lost 0 bases, J lost 1 base, and 7 bases stayed unmatched. CDR3 loop: CASSLAGTGPAQETQYF. CDR3 DNA sequence: TGTGCCAGCAGCTTGGCGGGGACAGGGCCGGCCCAAGAGACCCAGTACTTC.

The V gene is TRBV7-9, the J gene TRBJ1-5; TRBD1 aligns across 7 bases. This CDR3 has 11 amino acids. J gave up 16 bases and V 4 bases, and 7 bases lay outside the gene matches. The V gene's germline CDR1 is SEHNR and CDR2 FQNEAQ (reference sequence). CDR3 in DNA: TGTGCCAGCAGCTCCACAGGGGCCCTCCATTTT. This codes for CASSSTGALHF.

This clone was detected only a few times. This chain links TRBV11-3 with TRBJ2-1; D is possibly TRBD2 (6 bases). V was cut by 5 bases and J by 9 bases, with 17 bases left in between. The germline CDR1 and CDR2 sequences are SGHNT and YENEEA. The CDR3 is made up of 14 amino acids. Here the CDR3 reads CASSVGTLLGEQFF. CDR3 nucleotide sequence: TGTGCCAGCAGCGTCGGGACTCTTCTCGGTGAGCAGTTCTTC.

This clone was counted between two and nine times. V gene TRBV10-2 combines with J gene TRBJ1-5; unclear D gene. Trimming took off 4 bases at V and 6 bases at J, with 13 bases between the two ends. CDR1 and CDR2 (germline): WSHSY, SAAADI. The length of the CDR3 is 14 residues. The CDR3 protein is CASSGTGSGQPQHF. The CDR3, as DNA: TGCGCCAGCAGTGGGACGGGTTCCGGTCAGCCCCAGCATTTT.

Only one count was recorded for this clone. The genes are TRBV6-5 and TRBJ1-2; 8 positions agree with TRBD1. Germline values: CDR1 MNHEY, CDR2 SVGAGI. The CDR3 is made up of 15 amino acids. Germline trimming cut 6 bases from V and 2 bases from J; bases unmatched to any gene: 8. This chain's CDR3 is CASRGQGAGNYGYTF. CDR3 bases: TGTGCCAGCAGGGGCCAGGGGGCAGGAAACTATGGCTACACCTTC.

The genes are TRBV7-9 and TRBJ1-2, with 8 bases matching TRBD1. The germline V gene has CDR1 SEHNR and CDR2 FQNEAQ (reference sequence). V shed 5 bases, J shed 2 bases, and the junction held 4 bases outside the gene matches. This CDR3 contains 14 residues. CDR3 protein: CASSLNRGNYGYTF. The CDR3 DNA reads TGTGCCAGCAGCCTGAACAGGGGGAACTATGGCTACACCTTC.

The chain couples TRBV28 to TRBJ2-7, with 9 nucleotides matching TRBD2. The V gene end was trimmed by 10 bases and the J gene end by 2 bases; junction bases not matched to a gene: 6. Per germline, CDR1 MDHEN and CDR2 SYDVKM. The CDR3 loop spans 13 amino acids. The CDR3 sequence: CATVLAGAYEQYF. The CDR3 DNA reads TGTGCCACAGTGTTAGCGGGGGCCTACGAGCAGTACTTC. The full variable domain, with the rest looked up from reference TRBV28 and TRBJ2-7, is DVKVTQSSRYLVKRTGEKVFLECVQDMDHENMFWYRQDPGLGLRLIYFSYDVKMKEKGDIPEGYSVSREKKERFSLILESASTNQTSMYLCATVLAGAYEQYFGPGTRLTVT.